This TCR beta chain came from a study of blood T cell repertoires in COVID-19. At the level of the study: COVID-19 samples from acute and convalescent phases originated in the United States, Italy and Spain. T cells, B-cell-depleted T cells, or PBMCs supplied cDNA or gDNA.

Original handling: Quantification of nucleated cells was approximated via reference gene primer amplification. This table comes from immunoSEQ multiplex PCR, and its TCRdb copy is limited to in-frame clones, with some not included. Clone size and V and J calls were adopted from that table, with D and trimming inferred from the DNA. The sample lists 150,000 to 200,000 clones; 75% to 90% were seen once. V was trimmed by 0 bases and J by 4 bases, leaving 15 bases between them. The CDR3 is made up of 17 amino acids. Looked up from germline, CDR1 is MGHRA and CDR2 is YSYEKL. Sequencing used peripheral blood. This chain joins TRBV4-1 and TRBJ1-4; possibly TRBD1 for D (6 bases). This sequence originates from a human donor with active or convalescent COVID-19. The donor label of this sample is uncertain. CDR3 nucleotide sequence: TGCGCCAGCAGCCAAGATCTCGGACAGAGGGATAATGAAAAACTGTTTTTT. Residues: CASSQDLGQRDNEKLFF.